Sequencing of this TCR beta chain was carried out in a study of cytomegalovirus exposure and HLA in healthy donors. Study-wide findings and caveats: Previous analysis showed most TCR beta V segments were productive about 87% or about 30% of the time. Later work found most CMV-associated TCR beta chains apparently HLA-restricted. A later look showed TCR association rates differing by HLA locus, highest for DRB1 and lowest for HLA-C.

The PCR contained 60 Vbeta and 13 Jbeta primers. Some clones are missing from TCRdb's copy, which holds only in-frame ones; the method was immunoSEQ multiplex PCR. This table holds roughly 62,000 clones, around 77% found once. The ends were cut back, 0 bases at V and 0 bases at J, with 11 bases in the middle. Germline values: CDR1 SGHAT, CDR2 FQNNGV. The CDR3 runs 16 residues. This clone has a handful of counts. What it binds is unknown. The chain has TRBV11-2 and TRBJ1-2; D remains ambiguous. Sequencing was carried out using PBMCs. The TCR sequence derives from a woman aged 40 to 50 in good health and CMV-seropositive. CDR3 nucleotide sequence: TGTGCCAGCAGCTTAGATCGGGGAGGCGCTAACTATGGCTACACCTTC. Protein product: CASSLDRGGANYGYTF.